Listed below are T cell receptor beta chains from one sample, sequenced in a study of B cell selection in AIRE deficiency. Sequenced by immunoSEQ multiplex PCR; TCRdb stores in-frame clones only, minus some. The table has 20,000 to 25,000 clones, about 93% seen once. Sequenced material: CD4+CD25+ Tregs sorted from PBMCs. The receptors come from a human donor in good health. CDR3s include the opening cysteine and the closing phenylalanine or tryptophan. D genes are given only for firm matches. The size entry is marked missing in some rows and otherwise reads once, few, many or a size class.

j_gene | abundance | v_gene | d_gene | CDR3aa | CDR3nt
TRBJ1-1 | . | TRBV19 | TRBD1 | CASRRGAGGIENTEAFF | TGTGCCAGTAGAAGAGGGGCAGGGGGCATAGAGAACACTGAAGCTTTCTTT
TRBJ1-1 | . | TRBV6-5 | . | CASRPQVPYTEAFF | TGTGCCAGCAGACCACAGGTTCCCTACACTGAAGCTTTCTTT
TRBJ2-4 | . | TRBV7-2 | . | CASSLGIAKNIQYF | TGTGCCAGCAGCTTAGGGATAGCCAAAAACATTCAGTACTTC
TRBJ2-5 | . | TRBV5-1 | . | CASSLESFFQETQYF | TGCGCCAGCAGCTTGGAGAGTTTTTTCCAGGAGACCCAGTACTTC
TRBJ1-1 | . | TRBV19 | TRBD1 | CAIRGTGLNTEAFF | TGTGCCATACGAGGGACAGGGTTAAACACTGAAGCTTTCTTT
TRBJ1-5 | once | TRBV19 | . | CASSIDGGVGGQPQHF | TGTGCCAGTAGTATAGATGGGGGGGTCGGAGGCCAGCCCCAGCATTTT
TRBJ1-1 | . | TRBV27 | . | CASSPITGLYTEAFF | TGTGCCAGCAGCCCAATTACAGGGTTGTACACTGAAGCTTTCTTT
TRBJ1-6 | once | TRBV2 | TRBD1 | CASSEVIRNRGIPSPLHF | TGTGCCAGCAGTGAAGTGATTCGGAACAGGGGAATACCATCACCCCTCCACTTT
TRBJ2-5 | . | TRBV11-2 | TRBD2 | CASSLSASGSPQETQYF | TGTGCCAGCAGCTTATCGGCTAGCGGGAGCCCCCAAGAGACCCAGTACTTC
TRBJ2-1 | . | TRBV7-9 | TRBD2 | CASSLAGGPVNEQFF | TGTGCCAGCAGCTTAGCGGGAGGGCCCGTCAATGAGCAGTTCTTC
TRBJ2-6 | . | TRBV6-5 | . | CASSQTTTGANVLTF | TGTGCCAGCAGCCAAACGACAACTGGGGCCAACGTCCTGACTTTC
TRBJ2-3 | . | TRBV9 | TRBD2 | CASSVSRGLAGSTDTQYF | TGTGCCAGCAGCGTATCCAGGGGACTAGCGGGAAGCACAGATACGCAGTATTTT
TRBJ1-1 | . | TRBV18 | . | CASSLVFAGNAEAFF | TGTGCCAGCTCACTTGTTTTCGCAGGGAATGCTGAAGCTTTCTTT
TRBJ2-7 | . | TRBV10-3 | TRBD1 | CAISMTGSAYEQYF | TGTGCCATCAGCATGACAGGGAGTGCCTACGAGCAGTACTTC
TRBJ2-2 | . | TRBV30 | . | CAWSPGTGNTGELFF | TGTGCCTGGAGCCCCGGGACTGGAAACACCGGGGAGCTGTTTTTT
TRBJ1-5 | once | TRBV11-3 | . | CASSLGDAGNQPQHF | TGTGCCAGCAGCTTAGGGGACGCTGGCAATCAGCCCCAGCATTTT
TRBJ1-6 | . | TRBV11-2 | . | CASSNRNSPLHF | TGTGCCAGCAGCAACAGGAATTCACCCCTCCACTTT
TRBJ1-1 | . | TRBV7-3 | . | CASSPSFETEAFF | TGTGCCAGCAGCCCTTCCTTCGAGACTGAAGCTTTCTTT
TRBJ2-2 | . | TRBV9 | TRBD2 | CASSISSGVDTGELFF | TGTGCCAGCAGCATCTCTAGCGGGGTGGACACCGGGGAGCTGTTTTTT
TRBJ1-2 | . | TRBV6-1 | . | CASSGRSYTF | TGTGCCAGCAGTGGGCGTAGCTACACCTTC
TRBJ2-1 | . | TRBV13 | TRBD2 | CASSLGLAGGTYNEQFF | TGTGCCAGCAGCTTAGGACTAGCGGGAGGGACCTACAATGAGCAGTTCTTC
TRBJ1-1 | . | TRBV6-1 | . | CASIFRLKNTEAFF | TGTGCCAGCATATTTCGACTGAAGAACACTGAAGCTTTCTTT
TRBJ1-4 | . | TRBV13 | . | CASSLAVGDEKLFF | TGTGCCAGCAGCTTAGCGGTGGGTGATGAAAAACTGTTTTTT
TRBJ2-7 | few | TRBV6-5 | . | CASDNGVGPYEQYF | TGTGCCAGCGACAATGGCGTAGGGCCCTACGAGCAGTACTTC
TRBJ1-2 | . | TRBV6-1 | . | CASSEGTSIASGYTF | TGTGCCAGCAGTGAAGGGACGTCAATAGCCAGTGGCTACACCTTC
TRBJ1-2 | . | TRBV5-6 | TRBD1 | CASSLGDRGGYTF | TGTGCCAGCAGCTTGGGTGACAGGGGAGGCTACACCTTC
TRBJ2-7 | few | TRBV5-1 | TRBD1 | CASSPGTGIPYEQYF | TGCGCCAGCAGCCCAGGGACAGGGATCCCCTACGAGCAGTACTTC
TRBJ1-2 | . | TRBV5-1 | . | CASSLGATGPNYGYTF | TGCGCCAGCAGCTTGGGGGCGACAGGCCCTAACTATGGCTACACCTTC
TRBJ1-5 | . | TRBV10-3 | . | CASQMGPNQPQHF | TGTGCCAGCCAGATGGGACCCAATCAGCCCCAGCATTTT